This is a list of T cell receptor beta chains from one sample in a study of cytomegalovirus exposure and HLA in healthy donors. The protocol was immunoSEQ multiplex PCR, while the TCRdb copy is restricted to in-frame clones and leaves out a portion. Altogether about 150,000 clones are present, roughly 84% being singletons, with the ten largest covering approximately 2%. Sequenced input: PBMCs. The source of these receptors is a human donor in good health. Each CDR3 is given with its conserved first and last residue. The order of the fields is CDR3 DNA, CDR3 protein, J gene, V gene, D gene, clone size. The D gene is left open where the match is weak. Some rows have no size entry. The others give once, few or many, or a class for an expanded clone.

DNA: TGCGCCAGTAGCTTTCATAGCGGGGTGAACACCGGGGAGCTGTTTTTT
CDR3: CASSFHSGVNTGELFF
J: TRBJ2-2
V: TRBV4-1
D: TRBD2
size: -

DNA: TGCAGCGTTGAAGGCCCGACTAGCGGCACAGATACGCAGTATTTT
CDR3: CSVEGPTSGTDTQYF
J: TRBJ2-3
V: TRBV29-1
D: TRBD2
size: -

DNA: TGCGCCAGCAGACCCGGGACAGGGTACGGCGGGGAGCTGTTTTTT
CDR3: CASRPGTGYGGELFF
J: TRBJ2-2
V: TRBV5-1
D: TRBD1
size: -

DNA: TGTGCCAGCAGTTCCTCTGGGGGACAGGGGAGCTATGGCTACACCTTC
CDR3: CASSSSGGQGSYGYTF
J: TRBJ1-2
V: TRBV28
D: TRBD1
size: -

DNA: TGTGCCAGCAGAGGGGGGCTAAGACTAGCGGGGGCTATTCAAGAGACCCAGTACTTC
CDR3: CASRGGLRLAGAIQETQYF
J: TRBJ2-5
V: TRBV2
D: TRBD2
size: -

DNA: TGTGCCAGCAGCTCTGGACAGGGTGACACTGAAGCTTTCTTT
CDR3: CASSSGQGDTEAFF
J: TRBJ1-1
V: TRBV7-9
D: TRBD1
size: -

DNA: TGTGCCAGCAGCTTAGACCGGGGGATTAAGACACCCCTCCACTTT
CDR3: CASSLDRGIKTPLHF
J: TRBJ1-6
V: TRBV13
D: -
size: -

DNA: TGTGCCAGCAGATGGGGACAAACGAGCAACTTCAATGAGCAGTTCTTC
CDR3: CASRWGQTSNFNEQFF
J: TRBJ2-1
V: TRBV2
D: -
size: -

DNA: TGTGCCAGCAGCCTACCGGGACAGGGTCATGAAAAACTGTTTTTT
CDR3: CASSLPGQGHEKLFF
J: TRBJ1-4
V: TRBV5-4
D: TRBD1
size: -

DNA: TGTGCCAGCTCACCGTCCCTCGGAGGGACTGGAAACACCATATATTTT
CDR3: CASSPSLGGTGNTIYF
J: TRBJ1-3
V: TRBV18
D: -
size: -

DNA: TGTGCTAGTGACCTCGGACTAGCGGGGGGATCAGATACGCAGTATTTT
CDR3: CASDLGLAGGSDTQYF
J: TRBJ2-3
V: TRBV12-5
D: TRBD2
size: -

DNA: TGCGCCAGCAGTCAAATTAGCGGGAGAGCTTCCTACGAGCAGTACTTC
CDR3: CASSQISGRASYEQYF
J: TRBJ2-7
V: TRBV5-1
D: TRBD2
size: -

DNA: TGTGCCAGCCAGAGACCTAGCGGGATTAAGTACGAGCAGTACTTC
CDR3: CASQRPSGIKYEQYF
J: TRBJ2-7
V: TRBV6-1
D: TRBD2
size: -

DNA: TGTGCCAGCAGGAAGACAGGGGGTATCTCTGGAAACACCATATATTTT
CDR3: CASRKTGGISGNTIYF
J: TRBJ1-3
V: TRBV6-6
D: TRBD1
size: -

DNA: TGTGCCAGCAGTTTAGGTACAGGGGTAGAGACCCAGTACTTC
CDR3: CASSLGTGVETQYF
J: TRBJ2-5
V: TRBV27
D: TRBD1
size: -

DNA: TGTGCCAGCTCACCCCTAGGACAGGGCACCGGGGAGCTGTTTTTT
CDR3: CASSPLGQGTGELFF
J: TRBJ2-2
V: TRBV18
D: TRBD1
size: -

DNA: TGTGCCAGCAGGTCTTTCAGGGGGCCCTATCTTAATTCACCCCTCCACTTT
CDR3: CASRSFRGPYLNSPLHF
J: TRBJ1-6
V: TRBV5-8
D: TRBD1
size: many

DNA: TGTGCCAGCAGCTCTAGCCCCCGGCTATCCACAGATACGCAGTATTTT
CDR3: CASSSSPRLSTDTQYF
J: TRBJ2-3
V: TRBV5-6
D: -
size: -

DNA: TGTGCCAGCAGTTCTCTAGGACAGGGAAACCAGCCCCAGCATTTT
CDR3: CASSSLGQGNQPQHF
J: TRBJ1-5
V: TRBV6-6
D: TRBD1
size: -

DNA: TGCAGCGTTGTAGGCAGGGGGCATTGGGACACTGAAGCTTTCTTT
CDR3: CSVVGRGHWDTEAFF
J: TRBJ1-1
V: TRBV29-1
D: TRBD1
size: -

DNA: TGTGCCAGCAGTCCGGGACAGAGGCAAGCTTTCTTT
CDR3: CASSPGQRQAFF
J: TRBJ1-1
V: TRBV2
D: TRBD1
size: many

DNA: TGTGCCAGCAGGCCCGACTCTGGAGGGAATACGCAGTATTTT
CDR3: CASRPDSGGNTQYF
J: TRBJ2-3
V: TRBV2
D: -
size: -

DNA: TGCGCCAGCAGCTTGGCCGGACAGAGCCATGAAAAACTGTTTTTT
CDR3: CASSLAGQSHEKLFF
J: TRBJ1-4
V: TRBV5-1
D: -
size: -

DNA: TGCGCCAGCAGCCTGGGGGGCCTCTATGGCTACACCTTC
CDR3: CASSLGGLYGYTF
J: TRBJ1-2
V: TRBV5-1
D: -
size: -

DNA: TGCGCCAGCAGCTTGGGTTCTTTTGGACAGGCGCCAACCTACGAGCAGTACTTC
CDR3: CASSLGSFGQAPTYEQYF
J: TRBJ2-7
V: TRBV5-1
D: TRBD1
size: -

DNA: TGTGCCAGCAGCAAGACCGGGACAGGGGTCCCTTCTGGGGCCAACGTCCTGACTTTC
CDR3: CASSKTGTGVPSGANVLTF
J: TRBJ2-6
V: TRBV27
D: TRBD1
size: -

DNA: TGTGCCACCAGCAGAGAAATAGGTGGAGGCGGTGAAAAACTGTTTTTT
CDR3: CATSREIGGGGEKLFF
J: TRBJ1-4
V: TRBV15
D: -
size: -

DNA: TGTGCCAGCTCACCAAGCCCTCTAGCCAAAAACATTCAGTACTTC
CDR3: CASSPSPLAKNIQYF
J: TRBJ2-4
V: TRBV18
D: -
size: -

DNA: TGCGCCAGCAGCTTGGAGGGGAATACTAAGTTCACCGGGGAGCTGTTTTTT
CDR3: CASSLEGNTKFTGELFF
J: TRBJ2-2
V: TRBV5-1
D: -
size: -

DNA: TGTGCCAGCAGCCAGCGGCCTAACTATGGCTACACCTTC
CDR3: CASSQRPNYGYTF
J: TRBJ1-2
V: TRBV14
D: -
size: -

DNA: TGTGCCATCAGTGAGTCGGGCAAGACTGAAGCTTTCTTT
CDR3: CAISESGKTEAFF
J: TRBJ1-1
V: TRBV10-3
D: -
size: -

DNA: TGTGCCAGCTCACCACCAGGGGTACAAGACTACGAGCAGTACTTC
CDR3: CASSPPGVQDYEQYF
J: TRBJ2-7
V: TRBV18
D: -
size: -

DNA: TGTGCCAGCAGCTTGGAGTCGAGCTCCTACAATGAGCAGTTCTTC
CDR3: CASSLESSSYNEQFF
J: TRBJ2-1
V: TRBV5-4
D: -
size: -

DNA: TGTGCCACCAGCCCCCCCAGCGGGCACTATCAGCCCCAGCATTTT
CDR3: CATSPPSGHYQPQHF
J: TRBJ1-5
V: TRBV15
D: -
size: -

DNA: TGTGCCAGCAGTTTATTGGGGGGGACTGAAGCTTTCTTT
CDR3: CASSLLGGTEAFF
J: TRBJ1-1
V: TRBV27
D: -
size: -

DNA: TGTGCCAGCAGCTTGATAGCAGATACGCAGTATTTT
CDR3: CASSLIADTQYF
J: TRBJ2-3
V: TRBV5-4
D: -
size: once

DNA: TGTGCCAGCAGTTACGACAGCAGCTACGAGCAGTACTTC
CDR3: CASSYDSSYEQYF
J: TRBJ2-7
V: TRBV6-6
D: -
size: -

DNA: TGTGCCAGCCGACCGGTGGCGGGGGGCCACACCGGGGAGCTGTTTTTT
CDR3: CASRPVAGGHTGELFF
J: TRBJ2-2
V: TRBV7-2
D: TRBD2
size: -

DNA: TGTGCCAGCACCAACTCCGACTCTGAGGGGGGGCCCCGGCACGAGCAGTACTTC
CDR3: CASTNSDSEGGPRHEQYF
J: TRBJ2-7
V: TRBV27
D: -
size: -

DNA: TGTGCCAGCAGTTTCGGACGGGGCCAATTAACAGGGAAATTTCACTATGGCTACACCTTC
CDR3: CASSFGRGQLTGKFHYGYTF
J: TRBJ1-2
V: TRBV27
D: -
size: -

DNA: TGTGCCAGCAACCCCGGGACAGCCTACAATGAGCAGTTCTTC
CDR3: CASNPGTAYNEQFF
J: TRBJ2-1
V: TRBV5-4
D: TRBD1
size: -

DNA: TGCGCCAGCAGCTTGGGGTCTCTAGCATCCTACGAGCAGTACTTC
CDR3: CASSLGSLASYEQYF
J: TRBJ2-7
V: TRBV5-1
D: -
size: once

DNA: TGTGCCAGCAGCTTGCGATTCGAGCATCAGGTTGAAAAACTGTTTTTT
CDR3: CASSLRFEHQVEKLFF
J: TRBJ1-4
V: TRBV5-4
D: -
size: -

DNA: TGTGCCAGCAGCGCCAGGGTTACCTACAATGAGCAGTTCTTC
CDR3: CASSARVTYNEQFF
J: TRBJ2-1
V: TRBV13
D: -
size: -

DNA: TGTGCCAGCAGCCCAGGGACAGGGCGGTCCTACGAGCAGTACTTC
CDR3: CASSPGTGRSYEQYF
J: TRBJ2-7
V: TRBV28
D: TRBD1
size: -

DNA: TGTGCCAGCAGCATCATAGCGGGGGGAACAGATACGCAGTATTTT
CDR3: CASSIIAGGTDTQYF
J: TRBJ2-3
V: TRBV7-2
D: TRBD2
size: -

DNA: TGTGCCAGCAGTGAAGGCCTCGACAGTCTCAATCAGCCCCAGCATTTT
CDR3: CASSEGLDSLNQPQHF
J: TRBJ1-5
V: TRBV6-1
D: -
size: -

DNA: TGTGCCAGCAGCCCTGGGACAGGTCAGAGTGAGCAGTTCTTC
CDR3: CASSPGTGQSEQFF
J: TRBJ2-1
V: TRBV9
D: TRBD1
size: -

DNA: TGCGCCAGCAGTGCCCGTTCCCCCGGGGGATCCTACGAGCAGTACTTC
CDR3: CASSARSPGGSYEQYF
J: TRBJ2-7
V: TRBV23-1
D: -
size: -

DNA: TGTGCCAGCAGCTCCCGACCCCACTCAGAAAGGGGGTCAGATACGCAGTATTTT
CDR3: CASSSRPHSERGSDTQYF
J: TRBJ2-3
V: TRBV11-2
D: -
size: once

DNA: TGTGCCAGCTCACCGGCTCTGAACACTGAAGCTTTCTTT
CDR3: CASSPALNTEAFF
J: TRBJ1-1
V: TRBV18
D: -
size: once

DNA: TGTGCCAGCAGCCCCGGACAGGGGTTCGGCTACACCTTC
CDR3: CASSPGQGFGYTF
J: TRBJ1-2
V: TRBV11-2
D: TRBD1
size: -

DNA: TGTGCCAGCAGCTATCCCTCGGAGGGGAGGGATGAGCAGTTCTTC
CDR3: CASSYPSEGRDEQFF
J: TRBJ2-1
V: TRBV28
D: TRBD2
size: -

DNA: TGTGCCAGCAGCTTACACAGGGCGGATGAAAAACTGTTTTTT
CDR3: CASSLHRADEKLFF
J: TRBJ1-4
V: TRBV7-3
D: -
size: -